A selection of T cell receptor beta chains follows, all from one sample in a study of cytomegalovirus exposure and HLA in healthy donors. The repertoire was sequenced with immunoSEQ multiplex PCR; TCRdb's copy has only in-frame clones and lacks some. The sample lists more than 70,000 clones; more than 60% were seen once. The sequenced sample consisted of PBMCs. These receptors originate from a boy between 10 and 17 years old in good health and CMV-seronegative. CDR3s include the opening cysteine and the closing phenylalanine or tryptophan. Fields, in order: CDR3 length, V gene, J gene, D gene, clone size, CDR3 protein, CDR3 DNA. A D gene is named only where the DNA matches it firmly. The listing skips clone size in some rows; elsewhere it reads once, few, many or a size class.

length: 19; V: TRBV28; J: TRBJ2-7; D: TRBD2; size: .; CDR3: CASSLFYTSGRAGIYEQYF; DNA: TGTGCCAGCAGTTTATTTTATACTAGCGGGAGGGCCGGAATCTACGAGCAGTACTTC
length: 18; V: TRBV14; J: TRBJ2-1; D: TRBD1; size: .; CDR3: CASSKPGQGGFTYNEQFF; DNA: TGTGCCAGCAGCAAACCGGGACAGGGGGGTTTCACCTACAATGAGCAGTTCTTC
length: 16; V: TRBV7-9; J: TRBJ2-3; D: .; size: few; CDR3: CASSAPLGGRTDTQYF; DNA: TGTGCCAGCAGCGCCCCCCTTGGCGGGCGCACAGATACGCAGTATTTT
length: 14; V: TRBV9; J: TRBJ1-4; D: .; size: .; CDR3: CASSVGGLDEKLFF; DNA: TGTGCCAGCAGCGTCGGGGGGCTGGATGAAAAACTGTTTTTT
length: 15; V: TRBV7-8; J: TRBJ1-2; D: TRBD1; size: .; CDR3: CASSNRDRRNYGYTF; DNA: TGTGCCAGCAGTAACCGGGACAGGAGGAACTATGGCTACACCTTC
length: 15; V: TRBV7-9; J: TRBJ1-5; D: TRBD1; size: .; CDR3: CASSGQGHSNQPQHF; DNA: TGTGCCAGCAGCGGACAGGGACATAGCAATCAGCCCCAGCATTTT
length: 10; V: TRBV25-1; J: TRBJ2-3; D: .; size: .; CDR3: CASAGDTQYF; DNA: TGTGCCAGTGCGGGGGATACGCAGTATTTT
length: 16; V: TRBV9; J: TRBJ2-5; D: .; size: .; CDR3: CASSVDIGGAVETQYF; DNA: TGTGCCAGCAGCGTAGACATTGGGGGCGCGGTAGAGACCCAGTACTTC
length: 14; V: TRBV14; J: TRBJ2-3; D: TRBD1; size: few; CDR3: CASSQDRSRDTQYF; DNA: TGTGCCAGCAGCCAGGACAGGAGTAGGGATACGCAGTATTTT
length: 11; V: TRBV29-1; J: TRBJ2-1; D: .; size: .; CDR3: CSVPTYNEQFF; DNA: TGCAGCGTTCCAACTTACAATGAGCAGTTCTTC
length: 14; V: TRBV28; J: TRBJ1-1; D: .; size: few; CDR3: CASSPGLLNTEAFF; DNA: TGTGCCAGCAGCCCGGGACTCCTGAACACTGAAGCTTTCTTT
length: 14; V: TRBV10-3; J: TRBJ2-7; D: .; size: .; CDR3: CAISESHSSVQQYF; DNA: TGTGCCATCAGTGAGTCGCATAGTAGCGTTCAGCAGTACTTC
length: 13; V: TRBV6-5; J: TRBJ1-5; D: .; size: .; CDR3: CASSYTQDQPQHF; DNA: TGTGCCAGCAGTTACACACAAGATCAGCCCCAGCATTTT
length: 16; V: TRBV4-2; J: TRBJ2-7; D: TRBD1; size: .; CDR3: CASSQEAQGAIYEQYF; DNA: TGTGCCAGCAGCCAAGAAGCACAGGGGGCTATCTACGAGCAGTACTTC
length: 14; V: TRBV19; J: TRBJ1-1; D: .; size: once; CDR3: CATNHGGSHTEAFF; DNA: TGTGCTACCAATCACGGGGGTAGTCACACTGAAGCTTTCTTT
length: 14; V: TRBV6-5; J: TRBJ2-3; D: TRBD2; size: .; CDR3: CASCRGGGTDTQYF; DNA: TGTGCCAGTTGCCGGGGGGGCGGCACAGATACGCAGTATTTT
length: 13; V: TRBV29-1; J: TRBJ2-5; D: TRBD1; size: .; CDR3: CSVATGYQETQYF; DNA: TGCAGCGTAGCGACAGGGTACCAAGAGACCCAGTACTTC
length: 14; V: TRBV5-1; J: TRBJ1-4; D: TRBD1; size: .; CDR3: CASSPKGADEKLFF; DNA: TGCGCCAGCTCCCCTAAGGGGGCTGACGAAAAACTGTTTTTT
length: 14; V: TRBV14; J: TRBJ1-5; D: TRBD1; size: .; CDR3: CASSRTGGHQPQHF; DNA: TGTGCCAGCAGCCGGACAGGGGGGCATCAGCCCCAGCATTTT
length: 13; V: TRBV7-8; J: TRBJ2-7; D: TRBD2; size: .; CDR3: CASRGRGGYEQYF; DNA: TGTGCCAGCCGGGGGCGGGGGGGCTACGAGCAGTACTTC
length: 10; V: TRBV20-1; J: TRBJ1-1; D: .; size: .; CDR3: CSALQGEAFF; DNA: TGCAGTGCTCTACAGGGTGAAGCTTTCTTT
length: 17; V: TRBV5-1; J: TRBJ1-1; D: .; size: .; CDR3: CASSLKLGGGGNTEAFF; DNA: TGCGCCAGCAGCCTGAAATTAGGTGGCGGGGGGAACACTGAAGCTTTCTTT
length: 16; V: TRBV28; J: TRBJ1-3; D: TRBD1; size: few; CDR3: CASSNQQGWPGNTIYF; DNA: TGTGCCAGCAGCAACCAACAGGGGTGGCCTGGAAACACCATATATTTT
length: 17; V: TRBV4-1; J: TRBJ1-2; D: TRBD1; size: once; CDR3: CVSSQDRGTGLADGYTF; DNA: TGCGTCAGCAGCCAAGATAGGGGGACAGGGCTAGCGGATGGCTACACCTTC
length: 15; V: TRBV19; J: TRBJ2-1; D: TRBD1; size: .; CDR3: CATVTGAVCVDEQFF; DNA: TGTGCCACCGTGACAGGGGCAGTGTGTGTCGATGAGCAGTTCTTC
length: 15; V: TRBV10-3; J: TRBJ1-4; D: TRBD1; size: .; CDR3: CAISESAGGSEKLFF; DNA: TGTGCCATCAGTGAGTCGGCAGGGGGTAGTGAAAAACTGTTTTTT
length: 22; V: TRBV28; J: TRBJ1-5; D: .; size: .; CDR3: CASSLLRISGQRSIVSNQPQHF; DNA: TGTGCCAGCAGTTTGTTAAGAATATCTGGACAGCGCTCGATAGTCAGCAATCAGCCCCAGCATTTT
length: 14; V: TRBV28; J: TRBJ2-7; D: .; size: once; CDR3: CASSLGPTGREQYF; DNA: TGTGCCAGCAGTTTGGGTCCCACAGGTCGCGAGCAGTACTTC
length: 16; V: TRBV9; J: TRBJ2-7; D: .; size: .; CDR3: CASSGGGGGSSYEQYF; DNA: TGTGCCAGCAGCGGCGGAGGGGGGGGAAGCTCCTACGAGCAGTACTTC
length: 14; V: TRBV19; J: TRBJ1-6; D: .; size: .; CDR3: CASSIDLGGSPLHF; DNA: TGTGCCAGTAGTATAGATCTCGGGGGGTCACCCCTCCACTTT
length: 14; V: TRBV5-6; J: TRBJ1-2; D: TRBD1; size: .; CDR3: CASSPAGQGYGYTF; DNA: TGTGCCAGCAGCCCGGCCGGACAGGGATATGGCTACACCTTC
length: 13; V: TRBV28; J: TRBJ1-4; D: .; size: .; CDR3: CAASHGINEKLFF; DNA: TGTGCCGCCTCGCACGGGATTAATGAAAAACTGTTTTTT
length: 12; V: TRBV29-1; J: TRBJ1-1; D: TRBD1; size: .; CDR3: CSVDGDRRLAFF; DNA: TGCAGCGTTGACGGGGACAGGAGATTAGCTTTCTTT
length: 13; V: TRBV27; J: TRBJ2-7; D: TRBD1; size: .; CDR3: CASSFPTGGEQYF; DNA: TGTGCCAGCAGTTTTCCGACAGGGGGCGAGCAGTACTTC
length: 14; V: TRBV7-2; J: TRBJ2-3; D: .; size: .; CDR3: CASYRGGSSDTQYF; DNA: TGTGCCAGCTACCGAGGAGGGAGCTCAGATACGCAGTATTTT
length: 14; V: TRBV15; J: TRBJ1-1; D: TRBD1; size: few; CDR3: CATCRDRGVSEAFF; DNA: TGTGCCACTTGCCGGGACAGGGGAGTATCTGAAGCTTTCTTT
length: 13; V: TRBV29-1; J: TRBJ2-7; D: TRBD1; size: .; CDR3: CSAKQGGPYEQYF; DNA: TGCAGCGCCAAACAGGGGGGCCCCTACGAGCAGTACTTC
length: 15; V: TRBV6-5; J: TRBJ2-1; D: TRBD2; size: few; CDR3: CASSRSGSSYNEQFF; DNA: TGTGCCAGCAGTCGTAGCGGGAGCTCCTACAATGAGCAGTTCTTC
length: 16; V: TRBV12-5; J: TRBJ1-1; D: .; size: .; CDR3: CASGLGGRGWGTEAFF; DNA: TGTGCTAGTGGTTTGGGCGGCAGGGGATGGGGTACTGAAGCTTTCTTT
length: 15; V: TRBV28; J: TRBJ2-2; D: TRBD1; size: .; CDR3: CASTLQGANTGELFF; DNA: TGTGCCAGCACCCTACAGGGGGCGAACACCGGGGAGCTGTTTTTT
length: 15; V: TRBV5-4; J: TRBJ1-6; D: TRBD1; size: .; CDR3: CASSRQGSMHQGTHF; DNA: TGTGCCAGCAGCCGACAGGGGTCAATGCACCAAGGAACCCACTTT
length: 15; V: TRBV6-4; J: TRBJ2-3; D: TRBD1; size: .; CDR3: CASSDSTGGSDTQYF; DNA: TGTGCCAGCAGTGACTCGACAGGGGGGTCAGATACGCAGTATTTT
length: 13; V: TRBV27; J: TRBJ1-2; D: .; size: .; CDR3: CASSLGQGISYTF; DNA: TGTGCCAGCAGTTTAGGGCAGGGGATAAGCTACACCTTC
length: 13; V: TRBV29-1; J: TRBJ1-1; D: TRBD1; size: .; CDR3: CSVLTGGGTEAFF; DNA: TGCAGCGTCCTCACAGGGGGAGGCACTGAAGCTTTCTTT
length: 14; V: TRBV6-5; J: TRBJ1-5; D: TRBD1; size: .; CDR3: CASGGTGRGQPQHF; DNA: TGTGCCAGCGGAGGGACAGGGAGAGGTCAGCCCCAGCATTTT
length: 14; V: TRBV10-3; J: TRBJ1-5; D: .; size: .; CDR3: CAISEGLNYQPQHF; DNA: TGTGCCATCAGTGAAGGACTGAATTATCAGCCCCAGCATTTT
length: 15; V: TRBV6-6; J: TRBJ1-2; D: TRBD1; size: .; CDR3: CASSGQDTPVYGYTF; DNA: TGTGCCAGCAGTGGACAGGACACACCGGTTTATGGCTACACCTTC
length: 18; V: TRBV28; J: TRBJ1-5; D: TRBD1; size: few; CDR3: CASSNINRGLGSNQPQHF; DNA: TGTGCCAGCAGTAATATTAACAGGGGGCTAGGGAGCAATCAGCCCCAGCATTTT
length: 13; V: TRBV5-1; J: TRBJ1-1; D: .; size: .; CDR3: CASSGAVYTEAFF; DNA: TGCGCCAGCTCAGGGGCGGTGTACACTGAAGCTTTCTTT
length: 15; V: TRBV27; J: TRBJ2-7; D: .; size: .; CDR3: CASSQWTGSIYEQYF; DNA: TGTGCCAGCAGCCAATGGACGGGATCAATCTACGAGCAGTACTTC
length: 16; V: TRBV5-1; J: TRBJ2-2; D: .; size: .; CDR3: CASSSGPGEYSGELFF; DNA: TGCGCCAGCAGCAGCGGACCGGGGGAGTACAGCGGGGAGCTGTTTTTT
length: 13; V: TRBV28; J: TRBJ1-1; D: .; size: .; CDR3: CASSRGGSTEAFF; DNA: TGTGCCAGCAGTCGGGGGGGTAGCACTGAAGCTTTCTTT
length: 14; V: TRBV29-1; J: TRBJ2-2; D: TRBD1; size: .; CDR3: CSVTGQLNTGELFF; DNA: TGCAGCGTTACGGGACAGCTGAACACCGGGGAGCTGTTTTTT
length: 16; V: TRBV4-3; J: TRBJ2-2; D: TRBD1; size: .; CDR3: CASSQDWQGAAGELFF; DNA: TGCGCCAGCAGCCAAGATTGGCAGGGGGCGGCCGGGGAGCTGTTTTTT